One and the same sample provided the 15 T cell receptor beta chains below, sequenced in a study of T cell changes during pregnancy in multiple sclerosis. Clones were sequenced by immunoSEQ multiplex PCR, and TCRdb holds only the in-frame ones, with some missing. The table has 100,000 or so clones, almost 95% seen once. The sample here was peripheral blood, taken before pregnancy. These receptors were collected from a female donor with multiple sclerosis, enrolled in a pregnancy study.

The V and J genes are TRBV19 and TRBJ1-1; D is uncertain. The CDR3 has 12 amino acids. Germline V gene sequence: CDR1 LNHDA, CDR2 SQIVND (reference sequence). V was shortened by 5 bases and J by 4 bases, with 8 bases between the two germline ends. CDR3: CASSWAGTEAFF. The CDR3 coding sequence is TGTGCCAGTAGTTGGGCGGGCACTGAAGCTTTCTTT.

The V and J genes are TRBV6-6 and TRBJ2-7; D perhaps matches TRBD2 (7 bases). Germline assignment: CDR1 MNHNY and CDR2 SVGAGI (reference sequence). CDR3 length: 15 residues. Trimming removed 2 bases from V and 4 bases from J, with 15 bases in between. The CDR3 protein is CASSYLGGRNYEQYF. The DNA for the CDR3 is TGTGCCAGCAGTTACCTGGGGGGGCGAAATTACGAGCAGTACTTC.

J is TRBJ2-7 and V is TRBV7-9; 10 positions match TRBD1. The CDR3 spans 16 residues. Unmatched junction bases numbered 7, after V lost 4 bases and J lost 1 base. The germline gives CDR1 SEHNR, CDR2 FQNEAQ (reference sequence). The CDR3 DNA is TGTGCCAGCAGCTCCGGACAGGGGGGCTTATCCTACGAGCAGTACTTC. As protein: CASSSGQGGLSYEQYF.

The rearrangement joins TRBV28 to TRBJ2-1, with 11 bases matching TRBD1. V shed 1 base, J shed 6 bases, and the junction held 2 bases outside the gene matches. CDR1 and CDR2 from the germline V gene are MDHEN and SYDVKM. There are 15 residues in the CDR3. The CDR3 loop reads CASSLSGTGGNEQFF. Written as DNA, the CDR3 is TGTGCCAGCAGTTTATCGGGGACAGGGGGCAATGAGCAGTTCTTC.

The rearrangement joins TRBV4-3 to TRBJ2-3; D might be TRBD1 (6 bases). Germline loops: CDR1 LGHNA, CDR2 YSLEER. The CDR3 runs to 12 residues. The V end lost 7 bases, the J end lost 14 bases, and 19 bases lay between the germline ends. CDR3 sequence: CASIHRVGGGYF. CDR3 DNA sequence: TGCGCCAGCATCCACAGGGTTGGGGGCGGGTATTTT.

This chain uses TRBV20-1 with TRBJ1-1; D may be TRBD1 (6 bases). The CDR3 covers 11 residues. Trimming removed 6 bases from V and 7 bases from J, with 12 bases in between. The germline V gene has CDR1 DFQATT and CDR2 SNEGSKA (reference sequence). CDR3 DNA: TGCAGTGCCAGTAGGACAGTTGAAGCTTTCTTT. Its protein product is CSASRTVEAFF.

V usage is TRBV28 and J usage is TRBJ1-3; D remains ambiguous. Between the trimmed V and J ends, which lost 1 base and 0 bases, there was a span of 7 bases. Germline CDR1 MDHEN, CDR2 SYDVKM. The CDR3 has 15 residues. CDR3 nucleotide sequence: TGTGCCAGCAGTTTATTGGGGAGCTCTGGAAACACCATATATTTT. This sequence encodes CASSLLGSSGNTIYF.

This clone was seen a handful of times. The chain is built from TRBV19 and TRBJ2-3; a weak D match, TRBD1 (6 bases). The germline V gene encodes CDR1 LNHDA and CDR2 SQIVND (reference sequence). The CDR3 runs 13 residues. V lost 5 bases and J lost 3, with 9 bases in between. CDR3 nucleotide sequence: TGTGCCAGTAGTTTCGGACAGACAGATACGCAGTATTTT. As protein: CASSFGQTDTQYF.

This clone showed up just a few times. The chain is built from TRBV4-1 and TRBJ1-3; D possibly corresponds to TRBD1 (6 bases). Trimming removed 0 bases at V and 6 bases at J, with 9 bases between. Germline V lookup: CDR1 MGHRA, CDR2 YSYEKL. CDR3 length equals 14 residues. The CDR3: CASSQESGVNTIYF. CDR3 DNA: TGCGCCAGCAGCCAAGAGTCAGGGGTAAACACCATATATTTT.

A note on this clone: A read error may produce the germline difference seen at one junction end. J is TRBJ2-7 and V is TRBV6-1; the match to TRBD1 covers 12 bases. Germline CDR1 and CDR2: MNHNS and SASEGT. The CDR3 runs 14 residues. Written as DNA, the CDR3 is TGTGCCAGCAGTGGGATTACCGGGACAGGGGGCAAGGGCTTC. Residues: CASSGITGTGGKGF.

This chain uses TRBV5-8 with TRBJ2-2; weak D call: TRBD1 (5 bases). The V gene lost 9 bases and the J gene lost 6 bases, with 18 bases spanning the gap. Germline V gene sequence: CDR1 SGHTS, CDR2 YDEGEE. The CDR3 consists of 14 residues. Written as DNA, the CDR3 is TGTGCCAACCCCCGGCAGGGCCCCTCCGGGGAGCTGTTTTTT. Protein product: CANPRQGPSGELFF.

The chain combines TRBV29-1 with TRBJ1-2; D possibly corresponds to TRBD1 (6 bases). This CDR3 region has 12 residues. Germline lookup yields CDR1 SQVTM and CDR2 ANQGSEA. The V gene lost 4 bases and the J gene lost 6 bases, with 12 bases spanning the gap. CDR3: CSVVGGGHGYTF. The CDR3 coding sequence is TGCAGCGTTGTCGGGGGGGGGCATGGCTACACCTTC.

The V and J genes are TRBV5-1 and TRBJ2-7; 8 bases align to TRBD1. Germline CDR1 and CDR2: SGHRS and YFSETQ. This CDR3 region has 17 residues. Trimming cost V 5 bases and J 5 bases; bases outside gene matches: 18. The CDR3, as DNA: TGCGCCAGCAGATCGGGAAGGTTAGCGGACAGGGTCCACGAGCAGTACTTC. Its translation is CASRSGRLADRVHEQYF.

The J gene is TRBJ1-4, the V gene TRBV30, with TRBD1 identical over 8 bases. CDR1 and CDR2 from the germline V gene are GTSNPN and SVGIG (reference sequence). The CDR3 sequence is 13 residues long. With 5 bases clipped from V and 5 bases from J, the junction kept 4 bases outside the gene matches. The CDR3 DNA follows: TGTGCCTGGGGGACAGGCCCGAATGAAAAACTGTTTTTT. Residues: CAWGTGPNEKLFF.

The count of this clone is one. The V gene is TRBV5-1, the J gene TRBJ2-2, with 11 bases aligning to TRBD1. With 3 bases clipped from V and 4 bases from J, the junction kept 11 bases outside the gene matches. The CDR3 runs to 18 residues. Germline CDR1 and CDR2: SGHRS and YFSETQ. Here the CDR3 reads CASSSDRGLQGFTGELFF. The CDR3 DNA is TGCGCCAGCAGCTCGGACAGGGGGCTCCAAGGTTTCACCGGGGAGCTGTTTTTT.